This T cell receptor beta chain derives from a study of shared clonotypes between healthy human individuals (dated by TCRdb to the early 2020s). In terms of the full investigation: The cohort comprised two women and a few men aged 18 to 49 years. For each donor, CD4 naive and CD4 memory were each run on three plates, CD8 naive on two plates, and CD8 memory on one plate. To estimate repertoire size and how much clonotypes are shared between individuals, the study performed deep sequencing of blood TCR repertoires from a handful of healthy adults. To increase sequencing depth and limit assay-specific biases, different laboratories used diverse techniques to prepare libraries and sequence TCR repertoires. Between about 0.94 and 10 billion PBMCs per donor were obtained by leukapheresis. On the study overall, not on this receptor specifically: Compared with non-shared clonotypes, clonotypes shared by all four sorted-subset donors had higher generation probabilities. Sampling was restricted to blood, and TCR repertoires in tissues likely differ from the TCR repertoires found in blood. Larger estimated clonotype richness was generally found for naive subsets than for memory subsets. Based on pairwise subsampling, the degree of clonotype sharing among donors was expected to be affected by sequencing depth. Across four donors, about 5.2% of naive CD4, around 3.5% of naive CD8, around 2.5% of memory CD4, and 0.4% of memory CD8 clonotypes were shared. Because the study included only a small number of donors, the genetic and exposure-history diversity represented was limited. Rarefaction of sorted-subset datasets indicated incomplete sequencing despite the large sequencing depth.

Using the deep immunoSEQ assay, TCR CDR3 regions were amplified from genomic DNA by multiplex PCR. Extracted genomic DNA from each cell subset was distributed evenly across all wells of several immunoSEQ 96-well plates, and each plate was treated as a replicate. Each replicate PCR for sorted subsets received 150 to 250 ng genomic DNA, equal to tens of thousands of T cell genomes. Purified libraries were measured with a Qubit 3.0 fluorometer, size-checked on a Bioanalyzer 2100, and measured again with the KAPA Library Quantification kit. Every immunoSEQ 96-well plate was sequenced on a separate single-read 150-cycle Illumina NextSeq 550 flow cell. The paper's processing steps were these. Because the immunoSEQ output held only junctional sequences and lacked quality scores, the filtering could not match the filtering applied to full-length reads. To assign V/J genes and CDR3, sequences were annotated against IMGT germline references using PyIR, a Python wrapper for IgBLAST v1.9. Reads were removed for weak V/J assignments (E-value above 1e-6), missing CDR3, stop codons, out-of-frame junctions, or ambiguous translated residues. V3J clonotypes were defined as sequences sharing an identical inferred V gene, J gene, and CDR3 amino acid sequence. The percentage overlap between two repertoires was calculated by dividing the number of shared unique clonotypes by the size of the smaller repertoire. Repertoire richness was assessed with RTK rarefaction, the Chao1 estimator, and Recon v2.1 estimates of unobserved clonotypes. Generation probabilities were computed with OLGA for all TCRbeta clonotypes obtained by the gDNA method from a few donors. TCRdb carries this immuneACCESS record with in-frame sequences only. Its versions omit some clonotypes, under half of them owing to an unresolved V gene in the studies checked, with the rest unexplained. V, J and clone size were drawn from that table, and D and trimming were deduced from the DNA. For this sample there are around 1.4 million clones; around 98.5% appear just once. The ten largest clones add up to approximately 0.4% of the sample.

Donors were healthy HIV-negative adults with no recently reported acute infections or vaccinations. All donors were Caucasian adults living in Nashville, Tennessee, USA. CD4+ T cells were enriched by magnetic negative selection, after which naive cells were positively selected on CD45RA and the negative fraction was taken as the memory subset. Blood was collected by leukapheresis, and PBMCs were isolated by Ficoll-Histopaque density gradient centrifugation and then cryopreserved in liquid nitrogen vapor phase. Analytical flow cytometry was used to check the purity and quantity of each magnetically sorted T cell population. Each sorted fraction had its genomic DNA isolated and then quantified by UV absorbance on a Nanodrop 2000c. V was cut back by 6 bases and J by 4 bases, leaving a gap of 6 bases between them. From a lookup of the germline V gene, CDR1 and CDR2 are MDHEN and SYDVKM. The CDR3 numbers 11 residues from cysteine through phenylalanine. Kept here is only the CDR3 DNA, which spans 33 bases and is read in frame from base 1.

For this clone: The specificity of this receptor is unknown. Base quality data are lacking; no much larger clone is found one base away.

The sequencing input was naive CD4+ T cells sorted from blood. Taken with the paper, the label for cell subset or site translates to: CD45RA+ positively selected. The chain is made from TRBV28 and TRBJ2-5; tentative D gene TRBD2, with 6 bases matching. This clonotype was obtained from a man aged 30 to 45 in good health. The DNA is as follows: TGTGCCAGCAGGGGGGGAGAGACCCAGTACTTC. It translates to CASRGGETQYF.